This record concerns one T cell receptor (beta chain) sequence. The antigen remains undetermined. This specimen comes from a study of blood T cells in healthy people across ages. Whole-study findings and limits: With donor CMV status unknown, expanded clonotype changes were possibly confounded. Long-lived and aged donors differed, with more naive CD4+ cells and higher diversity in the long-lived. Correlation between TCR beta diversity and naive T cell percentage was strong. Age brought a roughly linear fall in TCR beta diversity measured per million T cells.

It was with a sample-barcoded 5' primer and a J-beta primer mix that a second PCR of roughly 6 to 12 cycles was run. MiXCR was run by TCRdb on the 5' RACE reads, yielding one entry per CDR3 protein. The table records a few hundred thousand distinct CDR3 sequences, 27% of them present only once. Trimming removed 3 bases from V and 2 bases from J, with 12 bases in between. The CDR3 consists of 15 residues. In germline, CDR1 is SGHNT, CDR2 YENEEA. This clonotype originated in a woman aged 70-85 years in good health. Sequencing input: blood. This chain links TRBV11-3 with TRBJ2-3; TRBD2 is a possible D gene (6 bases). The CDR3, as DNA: TGTGCCAGCAGCTTCCACGGCGGGGCCACAGATACGCAGTATTTT. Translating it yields CASSFHGGATDTQYF.